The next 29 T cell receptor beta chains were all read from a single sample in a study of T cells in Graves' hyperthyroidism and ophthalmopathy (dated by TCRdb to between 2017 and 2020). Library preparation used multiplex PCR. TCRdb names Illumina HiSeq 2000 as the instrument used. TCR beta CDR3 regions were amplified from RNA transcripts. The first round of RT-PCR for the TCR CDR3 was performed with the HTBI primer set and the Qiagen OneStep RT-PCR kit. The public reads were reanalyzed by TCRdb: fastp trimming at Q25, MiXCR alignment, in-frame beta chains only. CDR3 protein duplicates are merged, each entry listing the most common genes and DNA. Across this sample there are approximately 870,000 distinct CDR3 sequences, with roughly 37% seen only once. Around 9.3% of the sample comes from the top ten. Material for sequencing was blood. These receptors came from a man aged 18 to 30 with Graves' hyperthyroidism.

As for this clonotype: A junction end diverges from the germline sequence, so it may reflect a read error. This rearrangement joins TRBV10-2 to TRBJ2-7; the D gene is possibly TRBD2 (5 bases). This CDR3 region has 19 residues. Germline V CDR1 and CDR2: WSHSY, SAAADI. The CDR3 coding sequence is TGTGCCAGCAGCCAGGAGGTACCGGACCCTTTGCCTCGGGGCTACGAGCAGTACTTC. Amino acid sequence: CASSQEVPDPLPRGYEQYF.

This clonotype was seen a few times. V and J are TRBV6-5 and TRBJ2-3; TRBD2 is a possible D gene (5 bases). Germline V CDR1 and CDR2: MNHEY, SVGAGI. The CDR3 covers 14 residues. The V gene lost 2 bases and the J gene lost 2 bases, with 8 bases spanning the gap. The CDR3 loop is CASSYGSATDTQYF. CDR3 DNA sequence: TGTGCCAGCAGTTACGGTAGCGCCACAGATACGCAGTATTTT.

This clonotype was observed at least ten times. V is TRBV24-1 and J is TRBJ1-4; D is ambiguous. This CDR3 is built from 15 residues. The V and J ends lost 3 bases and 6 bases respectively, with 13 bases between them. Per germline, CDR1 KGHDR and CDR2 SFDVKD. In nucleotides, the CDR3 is TGTGCCACCAGTGATGCTAGGGTGCAGGATGAAAAACTGTTTTTT. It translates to CATSDARVQDEKLFF.

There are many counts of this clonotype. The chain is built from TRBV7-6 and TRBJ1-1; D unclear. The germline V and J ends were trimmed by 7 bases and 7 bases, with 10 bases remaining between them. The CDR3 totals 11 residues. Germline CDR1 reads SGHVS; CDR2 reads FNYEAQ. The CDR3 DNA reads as TGTGCCAGCACCAACTGGGGTGAAGCTTTCTTT. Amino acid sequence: CASTNWGEAFF.

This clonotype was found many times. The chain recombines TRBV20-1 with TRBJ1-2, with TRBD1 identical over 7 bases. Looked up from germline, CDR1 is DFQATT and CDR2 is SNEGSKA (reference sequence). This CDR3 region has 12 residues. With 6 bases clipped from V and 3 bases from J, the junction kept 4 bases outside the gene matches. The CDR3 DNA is TGCAGTGCCATTGGGACAGACTATGGCTACACCTTC. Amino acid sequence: CSAIGTDYGYTF.

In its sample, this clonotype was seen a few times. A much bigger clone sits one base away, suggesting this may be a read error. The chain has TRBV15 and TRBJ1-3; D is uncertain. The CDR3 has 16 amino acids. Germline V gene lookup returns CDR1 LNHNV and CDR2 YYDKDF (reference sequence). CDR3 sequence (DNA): TGTGCCACCAGCATCTCGAAGGGCAACTCTGGAAGCACCATATATTTT. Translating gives CATSISKGNSGSTIYF.

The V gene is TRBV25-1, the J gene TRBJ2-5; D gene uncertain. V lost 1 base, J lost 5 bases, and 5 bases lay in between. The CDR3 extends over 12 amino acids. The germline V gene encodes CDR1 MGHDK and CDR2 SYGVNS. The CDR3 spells CASSELAETQYF. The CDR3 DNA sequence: TGTGCCAGCAGTGAATTAGCCGAGACCCAGTACTTC.

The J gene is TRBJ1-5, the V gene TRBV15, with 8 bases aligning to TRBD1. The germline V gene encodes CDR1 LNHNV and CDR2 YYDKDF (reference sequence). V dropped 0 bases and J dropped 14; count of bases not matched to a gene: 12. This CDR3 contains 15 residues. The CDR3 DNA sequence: TGTGCCACCAGCAGAGATCTAGTAGGACAGGGCCGCGAGCATTTT. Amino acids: CATSRDLVGQGREHF.

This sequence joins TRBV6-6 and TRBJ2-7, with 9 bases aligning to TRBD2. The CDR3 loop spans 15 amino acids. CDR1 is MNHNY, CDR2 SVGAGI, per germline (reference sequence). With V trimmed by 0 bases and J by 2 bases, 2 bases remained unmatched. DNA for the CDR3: TGTGCCAGCAGTTACTCTGCTAGCGGGACCTACGAGCAGTACTTC. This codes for CASSYSASGTYEQYF.

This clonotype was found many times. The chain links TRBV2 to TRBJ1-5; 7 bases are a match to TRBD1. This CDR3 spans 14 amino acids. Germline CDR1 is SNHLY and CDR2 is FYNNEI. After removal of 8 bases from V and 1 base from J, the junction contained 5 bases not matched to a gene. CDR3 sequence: CASSTGRSNQPQHF. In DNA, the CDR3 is TGTGCCAGCTCGACAGGGAGGAGCAATCAGCCCCAGCATTTT. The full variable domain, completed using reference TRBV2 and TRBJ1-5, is EPEVTQTPSHQVTQMGQEVILRCVPISNHLYFYWYRQILGQKVEFLVSFYNNEISEKSEIFDDQFSVERPDGSNFTLKIRSTKLEDSAMYFCASSTGRSNQPQHFGDGTRLSIL.

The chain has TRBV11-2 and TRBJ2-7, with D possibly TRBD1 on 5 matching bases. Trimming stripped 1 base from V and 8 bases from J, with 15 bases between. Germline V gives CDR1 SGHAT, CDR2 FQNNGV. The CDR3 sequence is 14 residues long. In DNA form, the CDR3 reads TGTGCCAGCAGCTTAGGCCCTTCGGACAAGCAGCAGTACTTC. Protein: CASSLGPSDKQQYF. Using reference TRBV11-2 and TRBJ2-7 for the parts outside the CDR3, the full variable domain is EAGVAQSPRYKIIEKRQSVAFWCNPISGHATLYWYQQILGQGPKLLIQFQNNGVVDDSQLPKDRFSAERLKGVDSTLKIQPAKLEDSAVYLCASSLGPSDKQQYFGPGTRLTVT.

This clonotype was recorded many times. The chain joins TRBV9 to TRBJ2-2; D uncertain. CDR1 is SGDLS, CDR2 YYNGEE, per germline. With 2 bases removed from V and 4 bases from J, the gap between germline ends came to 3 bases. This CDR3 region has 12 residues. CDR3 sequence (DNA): TGTGCCAGCAGCGTCAGCACCGGGGAGCTGTTTTTT. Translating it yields CASSVSTGELFF.

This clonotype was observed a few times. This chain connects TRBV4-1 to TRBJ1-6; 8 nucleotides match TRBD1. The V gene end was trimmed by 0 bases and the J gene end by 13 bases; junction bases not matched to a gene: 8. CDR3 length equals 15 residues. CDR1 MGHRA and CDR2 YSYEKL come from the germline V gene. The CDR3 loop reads CASSQDRTGLVPLHF. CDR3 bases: TGCGCCAGCAGCCAAGATCGGACAGGGTTGGTTCCCCTCCACTTT.

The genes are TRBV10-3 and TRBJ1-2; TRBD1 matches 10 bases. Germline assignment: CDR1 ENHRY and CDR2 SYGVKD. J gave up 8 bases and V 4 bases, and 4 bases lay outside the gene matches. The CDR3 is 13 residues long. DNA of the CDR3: TGTGCCATCAGTGCCGGGACAGGGGACGGCTACACCTTC. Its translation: CAISAGTGDGYTF.

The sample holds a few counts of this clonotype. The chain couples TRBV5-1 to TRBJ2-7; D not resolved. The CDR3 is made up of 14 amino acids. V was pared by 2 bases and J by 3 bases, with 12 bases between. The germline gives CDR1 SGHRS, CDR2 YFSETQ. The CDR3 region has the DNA TGCGCCAGCAGCTTTACGGGTGAGAACTACGAGCAGTACTTC. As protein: CASSFTGENYEQYF.

CDR3: CAISPRTANSPLHF. In nucleotides, the CDR3 is TGTGCCATCAGTCCGAGGACGGCTAATTCACCCCTCCACTTT. This sequence joins TRBV10-3 and TRBJ1-6; D is unresolved. Germline CDR1 ENHRY, CDR2 SYGVKD. The CDR3 covers 14 residues. Trimming pared 5 bases from V and 6 bases from J, leaving 11 bases between.

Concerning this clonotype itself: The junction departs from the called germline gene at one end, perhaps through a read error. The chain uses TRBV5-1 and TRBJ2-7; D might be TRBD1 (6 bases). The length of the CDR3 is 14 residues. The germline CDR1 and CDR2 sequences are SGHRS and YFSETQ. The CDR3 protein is CASGFRAPGDEQYF. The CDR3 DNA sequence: TGCGCCAGCGGCTTTCGAGCCCCAGGGGACGAGCAGTACTTC.

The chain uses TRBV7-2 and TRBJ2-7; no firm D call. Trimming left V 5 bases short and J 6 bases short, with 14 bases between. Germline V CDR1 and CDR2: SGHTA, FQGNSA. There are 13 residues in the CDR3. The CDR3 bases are TGTGCCAGCAGCCTACCATCATGGGGCGAGCAGTACTTC. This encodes CASSLPSWGEQYF. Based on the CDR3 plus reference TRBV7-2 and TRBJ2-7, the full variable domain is GAGVSQSPSNKVTEKGKDVELRCDPISGHTALYWYRQSLGQGLEFLIYFQGNSAPDKSGLPSDRFSAERTGGSVSTLTIQRTQQEDSAVYLCASSLPSWGEQYFGPGTRLTVT.

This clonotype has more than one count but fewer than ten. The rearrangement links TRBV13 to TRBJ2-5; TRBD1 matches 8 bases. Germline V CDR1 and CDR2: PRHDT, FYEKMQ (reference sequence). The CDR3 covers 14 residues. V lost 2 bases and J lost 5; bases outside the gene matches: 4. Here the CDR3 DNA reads TGTGCCAGCAGCTTACCAGGGGGCGACGAGACCCAGTACTTC. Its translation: CASSLPGGDETQYF. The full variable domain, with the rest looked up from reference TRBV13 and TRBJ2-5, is AAGVIQSPRHLIKEKRETATLKCYPIPRHDTVYWYQQGPGQDPQFLISFYEKMQSDKGSIPDRFSAQQFSDYHSELNMSSLELGDSALYFCASSLPGGDETQYFGPGTRLLVL.

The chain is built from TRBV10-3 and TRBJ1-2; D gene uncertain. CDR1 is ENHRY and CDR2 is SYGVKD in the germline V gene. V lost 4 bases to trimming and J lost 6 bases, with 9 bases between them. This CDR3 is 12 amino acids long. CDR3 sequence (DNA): TGTGCCATCAGTGGAACCCTAAATGGCTACACCTTC. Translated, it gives CAISGTLNGYTF.

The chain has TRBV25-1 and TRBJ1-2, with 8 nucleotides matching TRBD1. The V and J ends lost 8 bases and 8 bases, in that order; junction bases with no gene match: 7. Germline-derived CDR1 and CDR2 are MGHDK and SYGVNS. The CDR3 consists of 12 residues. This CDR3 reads CASRTGKDGYTF. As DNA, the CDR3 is TGTGCCAGCCGGACAGGGAAGGACGGCTACACCTTC.

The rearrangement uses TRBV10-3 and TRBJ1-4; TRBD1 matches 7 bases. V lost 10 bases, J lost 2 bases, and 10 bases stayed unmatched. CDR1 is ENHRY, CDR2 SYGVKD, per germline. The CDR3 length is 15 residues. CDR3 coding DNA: TGTGCCAGCAGATTAGACAGGGAGACTAATGAAAAACTGTTTTTT. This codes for CASRLDRETNEKLFF.

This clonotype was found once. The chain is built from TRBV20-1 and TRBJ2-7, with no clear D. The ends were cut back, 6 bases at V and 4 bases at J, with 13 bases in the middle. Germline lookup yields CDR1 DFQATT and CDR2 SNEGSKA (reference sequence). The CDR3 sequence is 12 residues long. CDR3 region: CSASSVSYEQYF. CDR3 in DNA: TGCAGTGCCAGCAGCGTCTCGTACGAGCAGTACTTC.

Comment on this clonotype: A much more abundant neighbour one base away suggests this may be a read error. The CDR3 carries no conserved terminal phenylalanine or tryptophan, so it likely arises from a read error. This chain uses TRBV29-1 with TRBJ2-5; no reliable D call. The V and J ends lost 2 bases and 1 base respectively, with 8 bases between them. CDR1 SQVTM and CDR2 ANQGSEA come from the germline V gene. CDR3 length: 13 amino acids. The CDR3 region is CSVESPTQETQYL. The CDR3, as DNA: TGCAGCGTTGAATCTCCCACCCAAGAGACCCAGTACCTC.

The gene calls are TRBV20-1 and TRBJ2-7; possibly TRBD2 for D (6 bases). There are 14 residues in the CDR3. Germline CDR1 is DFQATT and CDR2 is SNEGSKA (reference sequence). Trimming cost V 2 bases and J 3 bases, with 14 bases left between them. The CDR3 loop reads CSARNPGLGYEQYF. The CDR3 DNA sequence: TGCAGTGCTAGAAATCCGGGACTCGGCTACGAGCAGTACTTC.

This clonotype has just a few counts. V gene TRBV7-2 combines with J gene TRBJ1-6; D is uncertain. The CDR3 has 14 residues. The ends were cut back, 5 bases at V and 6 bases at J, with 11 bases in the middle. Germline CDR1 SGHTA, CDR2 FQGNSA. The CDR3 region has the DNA TGTGCCAGCAGCCTTAAATTAACTAATTCACCCCTCCACTTT. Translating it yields CASSLKLTNSPLHF.

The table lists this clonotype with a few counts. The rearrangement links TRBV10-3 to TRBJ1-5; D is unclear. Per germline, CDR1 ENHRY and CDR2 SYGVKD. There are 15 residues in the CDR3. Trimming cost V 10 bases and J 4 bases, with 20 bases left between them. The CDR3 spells CASRSYVTGNQPQHF. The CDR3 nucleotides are TGTGCCAGCAGGAGTTACGTGACGGGTAATCAGCCCCAGCATTTT.

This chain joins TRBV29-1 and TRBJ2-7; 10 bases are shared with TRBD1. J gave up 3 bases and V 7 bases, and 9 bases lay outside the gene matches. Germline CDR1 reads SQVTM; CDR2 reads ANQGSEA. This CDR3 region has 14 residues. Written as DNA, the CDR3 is TGCAGCGCGAGGGGCGGGACAGGGGTCTACGAGCAGTACTTC. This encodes CSARGGTGVYEQYF.

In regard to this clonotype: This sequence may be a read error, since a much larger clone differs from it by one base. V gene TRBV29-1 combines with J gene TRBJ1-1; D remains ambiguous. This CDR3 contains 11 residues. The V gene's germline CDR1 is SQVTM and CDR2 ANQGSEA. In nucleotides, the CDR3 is TGCAGCGTTGGTGGCAGCCTTGAAGCTCTCTTT. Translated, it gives CSVGGSLEALF.